This T cell receptor beta chain was captured in a study of blood T cell repertoires in COVID-19 (dated by TCRdb to about 2020). Background on the whole study: Samples covering the acute and convalescent phases of COVID-19 were provided by collaborators in the United States, Italy and Spain. The material from the prospective study consisted of cDNA or gDNA derived from T cells, B-cell-depleted T cells, or PBMCs. Subjects who had been exposed to COVID-19, were actively infected with it, or had recovered from it provided the deeply sampled blood TCRbeta repertoires that made up the dataset. Where available, HLA class I and class II types were obtained from metadata supplied by the sample provider rather than from assay-based typing. A de-identified subject ID, COVID-19 status, age in years and sex were almost always included in the sample metadata. A freely available public database, intended as a resource for researchers studying the immune response to SARS-CoV-2, is where the repertoires were released. The samples were drawn from the first 160 participants of the ongoing ImmuneRACE study and from 950 to 1,500 subjects provided by 6 global collaborators. Study-wide findings and limitations: How much clinical and demographic metadata was included differed by source and by participant, and the metadata was provided uncurated.

TCRbeta CDR3 regions were amplified from genomic DNA by means of the immunoSEQ Assay, a bias-controlled multiplex PCR. The original pipeline was this. Within the assay, amplification of reference gene primers was used to estimate how many nucleated cells each sample contained. Sequence reads were collapsed and filtered to measure the absolute abundance of every unique TCRbeta CDR3 rearrangement. For each sample, productive Simpson clonality was calculated as the square root of Simpson's diversity index across productive rearrangements. Here the immuneACCESS table is served through TCRdb, limited to in-frame sequences with V and J called. Missing clones are a known gap in these copies; in checked studies unresolved V genes cover under half, and the rest lacks a known reason. For V, J and clone size, that table is used; D and trimming come from the DNA. This sample gives a few hundred thousand clones in total; approximately 89% of them show up just once. The ten largest clones add up to over 9% of the sample.

As to this clone: Its specific antigen is unknown. No base quality values were provided; no much bigger clone lies one nucleotide off.

Participants in the prospective study were aged about 18 to 95 years, lived in under 30 United States geographic areas, and enrolled through a virtual design. In the prospective study, cohorts were assigned on the basis of participant-reported clinical history obtained from a screening survey and a study questionnaire. ImmuneRACE Cohort 3 recovered participants were defined by two consecutive negative NP/OP PCR tests, healthcare professional clearance, or symptom resolution. In the prospective study, mobile phlebotomists collected whole blood, serum and a nasopharyngeal or oropharyngeal swab from each participant. Additional blood draws and questionnaires over an approximately two-month period could optionally be provided by prospective study participants. Prospective study blood samples were shipped either frozen or at room temperature before DNA extraction. The CDR3 sequence holds 17 residues, the cysteine and phenylalanine included. The retained sequence is limited to the CDR3, 51 bases, with the frame set at the first base. V and J are trimmed by 4 bases and 2 bases, and the gene matches miss 11 bases of the junction. The germline V gene (reference sequence) sets CDR1 to MNHEY and CDR2 to SMNVEV.

Input material: PBMCs or T cells enriched from blood (not recorded which). The receptor chain draws on TRBV27 and TRBJ1-2; 9 central nucleotides agree with TRBD1. This clonotype was obtained from a woman in her 30s who had recovered from COVID-19. The DNA reads as follows: TGTGCCAGCAGTTCCCCCTCTTCCGGACAGGGGAACTATGGCTACACCTTC. Translated, this is CASSSPSSGQGNYGYTF.